This record covers a single T cell receptor beta chain. Its antigen is not identified. V lost 5 bases to trimming and J lost 0 bases, with 25 bases between them. Germline CDR1 and CDR2: SNHLY and FYNNEI. The CDR3 totals 19 residues. Unique molecular identifiers were incorporated into the prepared TCRbeta library. MiXCR was run by TCRdb on the PCR reads, yielding one entry per CDR3 protein. The table records 900,000 or so distinct CDR3 sequences, roughly 15% of them present only once. The data derive from a study of T-cell reconstitution after alpha-beta-depleted transplantation in children. General study findings and limits: It was reported that alpha-beta T cells came from several hundred expanded graft clones (about two months after transplant). From newly produced T cells came most of the T-cell counts and diversity one year after transplant. Several patients had high TCRbeta diversity at day 60; it came from surviving recipient T cells and thymic progenitors.

The V call is TRBV2, the J call TRBJ1-1, with D possibly being TRBD1 (5 bases). The receptor was isolated from a male patient younger than 18 who had a stem cell transplant for acute lymphoblastic leukemia, so the T cells may come from the graft donor. Here the sequenced sample was PBMCs, mostly from graft donor cells, taken 360 days after TCRalphabeta/CD19-depleted stem cell transplant. CDR3 sequence: CASSLAGGGRLTLNTEAFF. CDR3 coding DNA: TGTGCCAGCAGTTTAGCCGGGGGAGGCCGGCTAACGCTGAACACTGAAGCTTTCTTT.